Below are 5 T cell receptor beta chains sequenced from a single sample in a study of beta chain features in type 1 diabetes. Study-level findings and limits: For Type 1 diabetes patients, all four CD4+ subsets carried TCRB CDR3s that were moderately but significantly shorter.

Since all of the isolated RNA was reverse transcribed, expressed TCRB transcripts were what got sequenced. This table comes from immunoSEQ multiplex PCR, and its TCRdb copy is limited to in-frame clones, with some not included. The table has 550,000 to 850,000 clones, roughly 13% seen once. Their cognate antigens are unknown. The material sequenced was naive CD4+ T cells from blood. These receptor sequences come from a man aged 18 to 30 with type 1 diabetes.

Only a few counts were recorded for this clone. The same CDR3 is also encoded by other DNA sequences in this sample. The chain links TRBV14 to TRBJ1-6; D gene ambiguous. The V end was cut by 1 base, the J end by 7 bases, with 5 bases between. The CDR3 covers 13 residues. Germline CDR1 SGHDN, CDR2 FVKESK. As DNA, the CDR3 is TGTGCCAGCAGCCAAGGATTGAATTCACCCCTCCACTTT. Its translation: CASSQGLNSPLHF. Variable domain in full (rest from reference TRBV14 and TRBJ1-6): EAGVTQFPSHSVIEKGQTVTLRCDPISGHDNLYWYRRVMGKEIKFLLHFVKESKQDESGMPNNRFLAERTGGTYSTLKVQPAELEDSGVYFCASSQGLNSPLHFGNGTRLTVT.

V gene TRBV7-2 combines with J gene TRBJ1-2; D is uncertain. With 5 bases removed from V and 3 bases from J, the gap between germline ends came to 16 bases. The CDR3 extends over 15 amino acids. Germline V gene sequence: CDR1 SGHTA, CDR2 FQGNSA. CDR3 nucleotide sequence: TGTGCCAGCAGCCCTTCCACGGGCCTCGACTATGGCTACACCTTC. Its translation is CASSPSTGLDYGYTF.

In this sample, this clone turned up a few times. The J gene is TRBJ1-5, the V gene TRBV5-6; TRBD1 might be the D (5 bases). Germline V gene sequence: CDR1 SGHDT, CDR2 YYEEEE. The ends were cut back, 0 bases at V and 7 bases at J, with 8 bases in the middle. The CDR3 is made up of 13 amino acids. The CDR3 region is CASSLASGQPQHF. The DNA of the CDR3 is TGTGCCAGCAGCTTGGCGTCAGGGCAGCCCCAGCATTTT. The whole variable domain, filled in from reference TRBV5-6 and TRBJ1-5, reads DAGVTQSPTHLIKTRGQQVTLRCSPKSGHDTVSWYQQALGQGPQFIFQYYEEEERQRGNFPDRFSGHQFPNYSSELNVNALLLGDSALYLCASSLASGQPQHFGDGTRLSIL.

This clone was seen more than once but under ten times. The rearrangement links TRBV9 to TRBJ2-4; 12 bases line up with TRBD1. V was clipped by 5 bases and J by 3 bases; unmatched bases: 18. This CDR3 has 20 amino acids. The germline gives CDR1 SGDLS, CDR2 YYNGEE. This CDR3 reads CASSALGGQGARSSKNIQYF. CDR3 coding DNA: TGTGCCAGCAGTGCCCTGGGGGGACAGGGGGCGCGGAGTAGCAAAAACATTCAGTACTTC.

The DNA for the CDR3 is TGTGCCAGCACCCCCTGGACAGTGAACACTGAAGCTTTCTTT. Amino acid sequence: CASTPWTVNTEAFF. The chain recombines TRBV9 with TRBJ1-1; TRBD1 might be the D (6 bases). CDR3 size: 14 residues. The V gene's germline CDR1 is SGDLS and CDR2 YYNGEE. The V end was cut by 6 bases, the J end by 0 bases, with 12 bases between.